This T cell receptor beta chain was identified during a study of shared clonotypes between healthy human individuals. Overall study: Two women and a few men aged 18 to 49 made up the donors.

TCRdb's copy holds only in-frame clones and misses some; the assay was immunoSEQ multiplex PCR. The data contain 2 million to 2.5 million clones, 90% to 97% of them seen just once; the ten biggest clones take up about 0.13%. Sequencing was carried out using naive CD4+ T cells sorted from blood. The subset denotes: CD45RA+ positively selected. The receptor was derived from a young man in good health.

For the CDR3, the DNA is TGTGCCAGCAGCTTAGGTGCAGCCGAGACCGATACGCAGTATTTT. Amino acids: CASSLGAAETDTQYF. The V gene is TRBV7-3, the J gene TRBJ2-3; D is unresolved. The CDR3 contains 15 residues. V was cut by 2 bases and J by 6 bases, with 15 bases left in between. In germline, CDR1 is SGHTA, CDR2 FQGTGA.